This TCR beta chain is drawn from a study of blood T cell repertoires in COVID-19. In the study overall: Sources were T cells, B-cell-depleted T cells, or PBMCs; the material itself was cDNA or gDNA.

Per the authors' pipeline: Nucleated cell counts were estimated from reference gene primer amplification. Clones were sequenced by immunoSEQ multiplex PCR, and TCRdb holds only the in-frame ones, with some missing. That table supplies the V and J calls and clone size; D and trimming were determined from the DNA. This table has 350,000 to 450,000 clones, over 75% appearing once. Germline V gives CDR1 KGHSH, CDR2 LQKENI. This CDR3 spans 14 amino acids. V was cut by 2 bases and J by 0 bases, with 7 bases left in between. The clonotype comes from a middle-aged man in a cohort exposed to, infected with or recovered from COVID-19 (not recorded which). Sequenced: PBMCs or T cells enriched from blood (not recorded which). The chain uses TRBV18 and TRBJ1-1; TRBD1 might be the D (5 bases). CDR3: CASSPKGMNTEAFF. The CDR3 nucleotides read TGTGCCAGCTCACCAAAGGGGATGAACACTGAAGCTTTCTTT. Filled out from reference TRBV18 and TRBJ1-1, the complete variable domain reads NAGVMQNPRHLVRRRGQEARLRCSPMKGHSHVYWYRQLPEEGLKFMVYLQKENIIDESGMPKERFSAEFPKEGPSILRIQQVVRGDSAAYFCASSPKGMNTEAFFGQGTRLTVV.